These 9 T cell receptor beta chains were sequenced from one sample in a study of blood T cell repertoires in COVID-19. Profiling relied on immunoSEQ multiplex PCR, and the TCRdb table lists in-frame clones only, not all of them. This sample has 150,000 to 200,000 clones; 87% occur once, and the top ten carry 20% to 25%. Specimen: peripheral blood. These receptors came from a man aged 55 to 70 with active or convalescent COVID-19.

This clone showed up just once. The CDR3 DNA reads as TGCGCCAGCAGCTTGGGCGGGCTCTCTGGAAACACCATATATTTT. Encoded protein: CASSLGGLSGNTIYF. The J gene is TRBJ1-3, the V gene TRBV5-1; no definite D call. CDR1 and CDR2 (germline): SGHRS, YFSETQ. The CDR3 contains 15 residues. V was cut by 0 bases and J by 0 bases, with 7 bases left in between.

This clone was detected once. The V call is TRBV5-1, the J call TRBJ2-1; TRBD1 agrees at 10 bases. Germline V gives CDR1 SGHRS, CDR2 YFSETQ. The CDR3 runs to 14 residues. V was clipped by 2 bases and J by 6 bases; unmatched bases: 2. The CDR3 region is CASSFGQGGNEQFF. The CDR3 coding sequence is TGCGCCAGCAGCTTCGGACAGGGGGGCAATGAGCAGTTCTTC.

Concerning this clone: Germline is not matched at one junction end, which may reflect a read error. V and J are TRBV29-1 and TRBJ2-4, with TRBD2 identical over 7 bases. The V gene's germline CDR1 is SQVTM and CDR2 ANQGSEA. The CDR3 sequence is 11 residues long. The CDR3 DNA reads as TGCAGCGTCCTAGGGACCGGGGGGACCAACTTC. Translation: CSVLGTGGTNF.

This clone was observed a handful of times. The chain uses TRBV7-9 and TRBJ1-4; TRBD1 agrees at 10 bases. Unmatched junction bases numbered 10, after V lost 4 bases and J lost 2 bases. This CDR3 comprises 18 residues. Germline CDR1 reads SEHNR; CDR2 reads FQNEAQ (reference sequence). This chain's CDR3 is CASSSGQGLSYTNEKLFF. Written as DNA, the CDR3 is TGTGCCAGCAGCTCGGGACAGGGGCTTTCGTATACTAATGAAAAACTGTTTTTT.

The chain has TRBV6-6 and TRBJ1-6; 7 bases line up with TRBD1. CDR1 is MNHNY and CDR2 is SVGAGI in the germline V gene (reference sequence). The CDR3 extends over 16 amino acids. With V trimmed by 6 bases and J by 7 bases, 12 bases remained unmatched. CDR3 loop: CASSRGMTGNNSPLHF. CDR3 nucleotides: TGTGCCAGCAGCAGAGGCATGACAGGGAACAATTCACCCCTCCACTTT.

This chain links TRBV4-2 with TRBJ2-5; 7 bases agree with TRBD1. The germline V gene encodes CDR1 LGHNA and CDR2 YNFKEQ. The trim removed 6 bases at V and 2 bases at J, leaving 6 bases unmatched. This CDR3 comprises 14 residues. CDR3 loop: CASSSGTVQETQYF. CDR3 in DNA: TGTGCCAGCAGTTCCGGGACAGTACAAGAGACCCAGTACTTC.

The chain is built from TRBV6-5 and TRBJ2-3; TRBD1 aligns across 7 bases. V was clipped by 5 bases and J by 0 bases; unmatched bases: 5. This CDR3 region has 15 residues. CDR1 is MNHEY and CDR2 is SVGAGI in the germline V gene. CDR3 nucleotides: TGTGCCAGCAGTCGTCAGGGGGTAAGCACAGATACGCAGTATTTT. This codes for CASSRQGVSTDTQYF.

The chain has TRBV9 and TRBJ2-3, with D tentatively TRBD2 (6 bases). Germline loops: CDR1 SGDLS, CDR2 YYNGEE. There are 16 residues in the CDR3. With 0 bases removed from V and 4 bases from J, the gap between germline ends came to 15 bases. In nucleotides, the CDR3 is TGTGCCAGCAGCGTAGAGGCAACTAGCCGTTCAGATACGCAGTATTTT. Protein product: CASSVEATSRSDTQYF.

J is TRBJ2-7 and V is TRBV7-9; 7 positions match TRBD1. Germline lookup yields CDR1 SEHNR and CDR2 FQNEAQ (reference sequence). This CDR3 spans 14 amino acids. V was pared by 2 bases and J by 3 bases, with 4 bases of the junction left unmatched. The chain's CDR3 is CASSLTTGYYEQYF. The CDR3 nucleotides are TGTGCCAGCAGCTTAACGACAGGGTACTACGAGCAGTACTTC.